What follows are 9 T cell receptor beta chains derived from one specimen sequenced in a study of T cells after yellow fever vaccination. In TCRdb, the 5' RACE reads were re-called with MiXCR into one record per CDR3 protein. Of 500,000 to 650,000 distinct CDR3 sequences listed, more than 9% were seen once; the top ten hold 15%. Material: PBMCs, obtained on the day of the yellow fever booster vaccination. The receptor source for this set is a man under 40 who received the YFV17D yellow fever vaccine.

This clonotype was counted between two and nine times. This CDR3 reads CATVATNEKLFF. The CDR3 bases are TGTGCGACGGTTGCAACTAATGAAAAACTGTTTTTT. The chain has TRBV28 and TRBJ1-4; D is undetermined. CDR1 is MDHEN, CDR2 SYDVKM, per germline. This CDR3 has 12 amino acids.

This clonotype was observed a handful of times. The chain carries TRBV5-1 and TRBJ2-4; TRBD2 agrees at 16 bases. This CDR3 has 16 residues. Trimming cost V 4 bases and J 5 bases; bases outside gene matches: 3. Germline CDR1 and CDR2: SGHRS and YFSETQ. The CDR3 sequence is CASSPGLAGGENIQYF. The CDR3 bases are TGCGCCAGCAGCCCGGGACTAGCGGGAGGGGAAAACATTCAGTACTTC.

This clonotype occurred a few times. This chain links TRBV29-1 with TRBJ2-5; D might be TRBD2 (6 bases). Germline CDR1 reads SQVTM; CDR2 reads ANQGSEA. V gave up 3 bases and J gave up 1 base, with 6 bases separating them. The CDR3 sequence is 12 residues long. The CDR3 is CSVEGGQETQYF. The DNA for the CDR3 is TGCAGCGTTGAGGGGGGCCAAGAGACCCAGTACTTC.

This clonotype showed up just a few times. This chain connects TRBV5-4 to TRBJ2-1; the D gene is possibly TRBD2 (6 bases). V was trimmed by 0 bases and J by 8 bases, leaving 15 bases between them. Germline lookup yields CDR1 SGHNT and CDR2 YYREEE (reference sequence). CDR3 length: 15 residues. CDR3 DNA: TGTGCCAGCAGCTTGGAAAATGGGCGGGGTCATGAGCAGTTCTTC. Its protein is CASSLENGRGHEQFF. The variable domain in full, completed from reference TRBV5-4 and TRBJ2-1, reads ETGVTQSPTHLIKTRGQQVTLRCSSQSGHNTVSWYQQALGQGPQFIFQYYREEENGRGNFPPRFSGLQFPNYSSELNVNALELDDSALYLCASSLENGRGHEQFFGPGTRLTVL.

The chain links TRBV29-1 to TRBJ2-1, with 9 bases identical to TRBD1. The V gene end was trimmed by 6 bases and the J gene end by 4 bases; junction bases not matched to a gene: 13. The CDR3 is made up of 16 amino acids. CDR1 SQVTM and CDR2 ANQGSEA come from the germline V gene. Written as DNA, the CDR3 is TGCAGCGTGAACCCACCCGGGACAGGGTCATACAATGAGCAGTTCTTC. This translates into CSVNPPGTGSYNEQFF.

V is TRBV29-1 and J is TRBJ2-2, with D hard to call. From germline, CDR1 is SQVTM and CDR2 ANQGSEA. CDR3 length: 13 residues. V was pared by 3 bases and J by 0 bases, with 5 bases between. The CDR3 reads CSVDQANTGELFF. As DNA, the CDR3 is TGCAGCGTTGATCAGGCGAACACCGGGGAGCTGTTTTTT.

Here the CDR3 reads CASSLGRGLAGEVFYNEQFF. Here the CDR3 DNA reads TGTGCCAGCAGCTTGGGACGGGGACTAGCGGGAGAAGTGTTCTACAATGAGCAGTTCTTC. This chain links TRBV5-4 with TRBJ2-1, with 14 bases lining up with TRBD2. Germline V gene sequence: CDR1 SGHNT, CDR2 YYREEE (reference sequence). The CDR3 extends over 20 amino acids. V shed 0 bases and J 3 bases; nucleotides not matched to a gene: 11.

The V call is TRBV5-6, the J call TRBJ2-7; 8 bases align to TRBD1. Germline loops: CDR1 SGHDT, CDR2 YYEEEE. This CDR3 is 15 amino acids long. The junction had 10 bases not matched to a gene; V was cut back by 4 bases and J by 4 bases. The chain's CDR3 is CASSRAPGGFYEQYF. The CDR3 bases are TGTGCCAGCAGCCGCGCCCCAGGGGGCTTTTACGAGCAGTACTTC.

This clonotype came up a few times. V gene TRBV10-3 combines with J gene TRBJ1-6; maybe TRBD1 (5 bases). The V and J ends lost 11 bases and 0 bases respectively, with 17 bases between them. CDR3 length equals 16 residues. Germline CDR1 is ENHRY and CDR2 is SYGVKD. The CDR3 DNA sequence: TGTGCCTCAGCCAAGGAGGGGAGCTCCTATAATTCACCCCTCCACTTT. It specifies CASAKEGSSYNSPLHF.